One sample yielded the 6 T cell receptor beta chains listed below, sequenced in a study of blood T cell repertoires in COVID-19. Clones were sequenced by immunoSEQ multiplex PCR, and TCRdb holds only the in-frame ones, with some missing. This sample has roughly 310,000 clones, with roughly nine tenths found just once. The sample comprised PBMCs or T cells enriched from blood (not recorded which). All receptors derive from a man aged 55 to 70 who had recovered from COVID-19.

This clone has just one count. The rearrangement links TRBV9 to TRBJ2-5; TRBD2 matches 13 bases. The length of the CDR3 is 14 residues. With V trimmed by 4 bases and J by 4 bases, 1 base remained unmatched. CDR1 SGDLS and CDR2 YYNGEE come from the germline V gene. CDR3 nucleotides: TGTGCCAGCAGCCGACTAGCGGGGGGAGAGACCCAGTACTTC. It yields the protein CASSRLAGGETQYF.

This chain connects TRBV14 to TRBJ1-1; no reliable D call. Germline values: CDR1 SGHDN, CDR2 FVKESK. The CDR3 consists of 11 residues. The V gene lost 1 base and the J gene lost 7 bases, with 4 bases spanning the gap. This CDR3 reads CASSQVSEAFF. CDR3 bases: TGTGCCAGCAGCCAAGTCAGTGAAGCTTTCTTT. Combining the CDR3 with reference TRBV14 and TRBJ1-1 gives the whole variable domain EAGVTQFPSHSVIEKGQTVTLRCDPISGHDNLYWYRRVMGKEIKFLLHFVKESKQDESGMPNNRFLAERTGGTYSTLKVQPAELEDSGVYFCASSQVSEAFFGQGTRLTVV.

CDR3 nucleotides: TGTGCCAGCAGCTCCTCGGGCGGGAGGGCCGCTGAGCAGTTCTTC. It codes for CASSSSGGRAAEQFF. The rearrangement joins TRBV27 to TRBJ2-1, with TRBD2 matching 9 bases. Germline loops: CDR1 MNHEY, CDR2 SMNVEV (reference sequence). Trimming cost V 6 bases and J 9 bases; bases outside gene matches: 12. The CDR3 is made up of 15 amino acids.

V gene TRBV7-9 combines with J gene TRBJ1-2; D is ambiguous. Per germline, CDR1 SEHNR and CDR2 FQNEAQ (reference sequence). The CDR3 contains 14 residues. Trimming took 3 bases from V and 5 from J, leaving 13 bases between them. CDR3: CASSLEQSLYGYTF. CDR3 sequence (DNA): TGTGCCAGCAGCTTGGAACAGAGCCTTTATGGCTACACCTTC.

This chain joins TRBV4-1 and TRBJ1-6; D is ambiguous. V lost 0 bases and J 6 bases, leaving 9 bases between the germline ends. This CDR3 region has 15 residues. Looked up from germline, CDR1 is MGHRA and CDR2 is YSYEKL. CDR3 protein: CASSQDGLTNSPLHF. In nucleotides, the CDR3 is TGCGCCAGCAGCCAAGACGGACTAACTAATTCACCCCTCCACTTT.

V usage is TRBV12-3 or TRBV12-4 and J usage is TRBJ1-2; D might be TRBD1 (6 bases). This CDR3 has 13 amino acids. The ends were cut back, 6 bases at V and 2 bases at J, with 10 bases in the middle. CDR3 sequence: CASRGGENYGYTF. DNA for the CDR3: TGTGCCAGCAGAGGGGGGGAAAACTATGGCTACACCTTC.